The clone carrying this T cell receptor beta chain was observed a single time. This sample is part of a study of CD8+ T cells in alopecia areata. V was clipped by 3 bases and J by 6 bases; unmatched bases: 8. Germline-derived CDR1 and CDR2 are SNHLY and FYNNEI. This CDR3 spans 15 amino acids. cDNA reverse transcribed from extracted RNA served as the sequencing template. The method was immunoSEQ multiplex PCR; TCRdb's version includes in-frame clones alone and lacks a portion of them. The sample lists around 100,000 clones; 80% to 90% were seen once. Treatment given: oral pan-JAK inhibitor, 5-10 mg twice daily.

The chain recombines TRBV2 with TRBJ2-7; 10 bases align to TRBD1. This receptor was taken from a human donor with alopecia areata. The sample was CD8+ T cells sorted from blood, taken around week 34, from a patient treated with tofacitinib. The chain's CDR3 is CASSDAGTGDLEQYF. The CDR3 coding sequence is TGTGCCAGCAGTGACGCCGGGACAGGGGATCTCGAGCAGTACTTC.